Shown below are 2 T cell receptor beta chains from a single sample sequenced in a study of blood T cells in healthy people across ages. Alongside a J-beta primer mix, a sample-barcoded 5' primer served in a second PCR lasting roughly 7 to 11 cycles. TCRdb recomputed calls from the 5' RACE reads with MiXCR, one row per CDR3 protein. The sample includes around 1.5 million distinct CDR3 sequences, 35% to 45% seen only once; the top ten take 7.9%. The source material was blood. Source of these receptors: a woman younger than 35 in good health.

The rearrangement uses TRBV20-1 and TRBJ2-7, with 8 bases aligning to TRBD2. Judging by the DNA end, TRBJ2-5 fits better; the J call may be wrong. CDR1 is DFQATT, CDR2 SNEGSKA, per germline (reference sequence). The CDR3 runs to 14 residues. The DNA for the CDR3 is TGCAGTGCCCTCCCCATAGCGGGGAGTGAGACCCAGTACTTC. Encoded protein: CSALPIAGSETQYF.

In this sample, this clonotype turned up a few times. The chain carries TRBV6-6 and TRBJ1-6; D is ambiguous. Trimming pared 8 bases from V and 7 bases from J, leaving 12 bases between. This CDR3 has 13 residues. The germline CDR1 and CDR2 sequences are MNHNY and SVGAGI (reference sequence). CDR3 residues: CASEWHPNSPLHF. The CDR3 DNA reads as TGTGCCAGCGAGTGGCACCCGAATTCACCCCTCCACTTT.